Listed below are T cell receptor beta chains from one sample, sequenced in a study of CD8+ T cells in alopecia areata. TCRdb's table, derived via immunoSEQ multiplex PCR, lists solely in-frame clones and lacks some. The sample contains approximately 98,000 clones, about 60% of which appear only once. What was sequenced was NKG2D-low CD8+ T cells sorted from blood. Source of these receptors: a human donor with alopecia areata. Both conserved end residues are part of each CDR3.

TRBV27	TRBJ2-5	CASSRGETQYF
TRBV7-6	TRBJ2-7	CASSLGPTGSYEQYF
TRBV28	TRBJ2-2	CASKTSSETGELFF
TRBV5-1	TRBJ2-7	CASSLARDNSYEQYF
TRBV13	TRBJ1-2	CASSLGQGSRGYTF
TRBV5-1	TRBJ2-2	CASRPRQGHTGELFF
TRBV10-3	TRBJ2-5	CAISDSTLPKKETQYF
TRBV5-1	TRBJ2-7	CASSLGQPSYEQYF
TRBV27	TRBJ2-1	CASSSVRRNEQFF
TRBV2	TRBJ1-1	CATGTGGSRNTEAFF
TRBV27	TRBJ1-2	CASSGTGFNYGYTF
TRBV4-1	TRBJ1-1	CASSQDLDTEAFF
TRBV29-1	TRBJ2-1	CSAQNSQNNEQFF
TRBV5-1	TRBJ1-1	CASSLESRNTEAFF
TRBV5-6	TRBJ2-7	CASSLAGTGKEQYF
TRBV5-1	TRBJ2-7	CASSKGLAGRQSYGQYF
TRBV28	TRBJ2-6	CASSPIFSGANVLTF
TRBV6-6	TRBJ2-5	CASSYPPIGEQTQYF
TRBV11-2	TRBJ2-3	CASSPDDTQYF
TRBV28	TRBJ2-7	CASSLLGTGGVYEQYF
TRBV6-1	TRBJ2-7	CASSLTGVGEQYF
TRBV27	TRBJ1-1	CASSPPEYTEAFF
TRBV2	TRBJ1-2	CASSAGIGYTF
TRBV28	TRBJ2-7	CASSPAGTSSEQYF
TRBV10-1	TRBJ2-3	CASSEGAPTDTQYF
TRBV2	TRBJ2-7	CASSEENHEQYF
TRBV27	TRBJ2-7	CASRRLPRAAADEQYF
TRBV30	TRBJ1-5	CAGKNREGRNQPQHF
TRBV7-9	TRBJ2-7	CASSPVRGTYEQYF
TRBV28	TRBJ1-5	CASSSPPRRDLKGPQHF
TRBV28	TRBJ1-2	CASSLGTGGRGYTF
TRBV7-6	TRBJ2-7	CASSRWQGAAEQYF
TRBV5-1	TRBJ1-1	CASSLELPQSEAFF
TRBV13	TRBJ2-1	CASSLGEGSYNEQFF
TRBV7-9	TRBJ1-5	CASSADRGGNQPQHF
TRBV4-2	TRBJ2-7	CASSLNNFPGQYYEQYF
TRBV6-5	TRBJ2-2	CASSYSMGGELFF
TRBV4-1	TRBJ2-4	CASSHPIAGGTKNIQYF
TRBV29-1	TRBJ2-1	CSVPDSSSYNEQFF
TRBV28	TRBJ1-5	CASSQGWASNQPQHF
TRBV13	TRBJ2-2	CASRPSFEGTGELFF
TRBV28	TRBJ2-7	CASSGAESYEQYF
TRBV19	TRBJ2-3	CASSIAAAPDTQYF
TRBV27	TRBJ2-1	CASSARLAGDEQFF
TRBV29-1	TRBJ2-7	CSVETADYEQYF
TRBV28	TRBJ1-5	CASSLRNQPQHF
TRBV19	TRBJ1-1	CASSIGHLEAFF
TRBV7-9	TRBJ2-1	CASRGQPSYNEQFF
TRBV7-2	TRBJ2-1	CASSYPGGSSYNEQFF
TRBV7-9	TRBJ2-1	CASSFLAGVYNEQFF
TRBV27	TRBJ2-3	CASSHMTSGREEDTQYF
TRBV7-3	TRBJ2-3	CASSQKGSADTQYF
TRBV27	TRBJ2-7	CASSLVSGAREQYF
TRBV9	TRBJ2-5	CASSAPEGGQETQYF
TRBV9	TRBJ2-1	CASSVGLQNEQFF
TRBV18	TRBJ2-7	CASSPESGGSYEQYF
TRBV7-6	TRBJ2-7	CASSLSRDRDYEQYF